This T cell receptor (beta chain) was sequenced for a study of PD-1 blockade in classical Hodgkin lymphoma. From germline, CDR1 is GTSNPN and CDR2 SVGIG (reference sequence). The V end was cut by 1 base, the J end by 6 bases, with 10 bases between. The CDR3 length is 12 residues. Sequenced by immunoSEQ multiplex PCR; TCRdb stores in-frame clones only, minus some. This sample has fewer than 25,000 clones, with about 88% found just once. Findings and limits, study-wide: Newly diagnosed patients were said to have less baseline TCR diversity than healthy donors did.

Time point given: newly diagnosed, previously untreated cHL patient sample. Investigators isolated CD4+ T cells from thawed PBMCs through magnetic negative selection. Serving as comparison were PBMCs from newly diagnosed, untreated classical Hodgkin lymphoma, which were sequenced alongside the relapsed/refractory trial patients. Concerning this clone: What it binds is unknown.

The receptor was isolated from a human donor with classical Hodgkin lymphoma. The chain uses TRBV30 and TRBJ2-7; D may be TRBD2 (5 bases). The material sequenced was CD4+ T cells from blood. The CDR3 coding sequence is TGTGCCTGGAGTGGATCGCGGGCCGAGCAGTACTTC. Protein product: CAWSGSRAEQYF.